Listed below are T cell receptor beta chains from one sample, sequenced in a study of technical replicates of blood from four donors. The method was immunoSEQ multiplex PCR; TCRdb's version includes in-frame clones alone and lacks a portion of them. The sample includes around 77,000 clones, 80% to 95% of them seen just once. Sequences were obtained from T cells isolated from PBMCs. These receptors came from a human donor in good health. Both conserved end residues are part of each CDR3. The D gene is left open where the match is weak. The size of a clone is reported for some rows only, either as once, few or many, or as a class for expanded clones.

D	V	size	J	DNA	CDR3
NA	TRBV7-9	NA	TRBJ1-2	TGTGCCAGCAGCCCTTGGCCGTCCGGGATGAATTATGGCTACACCTTC	CASSPWPSGMNYGYTF
TRBD2	TRBV4-3	NA	TRBJ2-1	TGCGCCAGCAGACTAGCGGACAGCTCCTACAATGAGCAGTTCTTC	CASRLADSSYNEQFF
NA	TRBV28	NA	TRBJ2-5	TGTGCCAGCAGTTCGTTACCTAAGGAGACCCAGTACTTC	CASSSLPKETQYF
TRBD1	TRBV7-2	NA	TRBJ1-1	TGTGCCAGCAGCTTAGCGCTAAGACAGGGTCATGAAGCTTTCTTT	CASSLALRQGHEAFF
TRBD2	TRBV7-3	NA	TRBJ2-3	TGTGCCAGCAGCTTAGCGACTAGCGGGAGGTTGCCAGATACGCAGTATTTT	CASSLATSGRLPDTQYF
NA	TRBV2	few	TRBJ2-3	TGTGCCAGCCCCTTGGGGGGTACGCAGTATTTT	CASPLGGTQYF
NA	TRBV25-1	NA	TRBJ1-5	TGTGCCAGCAGTGAAAGCGCGACAGCTAATCAGCCCCAGCATTTT	CASSESATANQPQHF
TRBD2	TRBV2	NA	TRBJ2-7	TGTGCCAGCACGGATCTAGCGGAGTCCTCTGGCGAGCAGTACTTC	CASTDLAESSGEQYF
TRBD1	TRBV7-2	once	TRBJ1-1	TGTGCCAGCAGCTTAATAGGGGGCGCGTTGACTGAAGCTTTCTTT	CASSLIGGALTEAFF
NA	TRBV7-9	NA	TRBJ2-3	TGTGCCAGCAGCTTAGGTAGGCCGGAGGATACGCAGTATTTT	CASSLGRPEDTQYF
TRBD2	TRBV9	NA	TRBJ2-5	TGTGCCAGCAGCGTAGGGGCTAGCGGGAGAGGGGCCCAAGAGACCCAGTACTTC	CASSVGASGRGAQETQYF
NA	TRBV9	NA	TRBJ2-5	TGTGCCAGCAGCGTGGATGGGCTCTGGGAGACCCAGTACTTC	CASSVDGLWETQYF
TRBD1	TRBV7-6	NA	TRBJ1-4	TGTGCCAGCAGCCGAGGACAGGAACTGTTTTTT	CASSRGQELFF
NA	TRBV15	NA	TRBJ2-1	TGTGCCACCAGCAGAGATCTAGGCTACGAGCAGTTCTTC	CATSRDLGYEQFF
TRBD2	TRBV10-1	few	TRBJ2-7	TGCGCCAGCAGTGACGAGGGACTAGATGGTGTGCAGTACTTC	CASSDEGLDGVQYF
TRBD1	TRBV11-2	NA	TRBJ2-5	TGTGCCAGCAGCTTAGGAGGGGGACAGGGGCCCAAAGAGACCCAGTACTTC	CASSLGGGQGPKETQYF
NA	TRBV7-6	NA	TRBJ1-2	TGTGCCAGCAGCCCCCTTAGCTGGGGCCTGGATGGCTACACCTTC	CASSPLSWGLDGYTF